This T cell receptor beta chain was obtained from a study of blood T cells in healthy people across ages. Study results and caveats: Naive T cell percentage showed a strong correlation with the diversity of TCR beta.

This clonotype has a handful of counts. Antigen unknown. Using a J-beta primer mix together with a sample-barcoded 5' primer, a second PCR was run for roughly 6 to 12 cycles. One entry per CDR3 protein, called by TCRdb with MiXCR from the 5' RACE reads. Among roughly 1.5 million distinct CDR3 sequences listed, approximately 43% were seen once. This sequence was found in a woman aged 18-29 years in good health. The source material was blood.

In DNA, the CDR3 is TGTGCCAGCAGGGGATTTCCGGGACTTTCGATCACAGATACGCAGTATTTT. Amino acid sequence: CASRGFPGLSITDTQYF. The chain recombines TRBV6-1 with TRBJ2-3, with a possible D match to TRBD2 (6 bases). V dropped 6 bases and J dropped 2 bases, with 21 bases sitting between them. This CDR3 contains 17 residues. Germline CDR1 and CDR2: MNHNS and SASEGT.